A single T cell receptor beta chain is shown here with its context. In the study's own analysis: By means of reference gene primer amplification, nucleated cell counts were estimated. Sequencing was performed with immunoSEQ multiplex PCR; in TCRdb, only in-frame clones are kept and a portion is missing. V, J and clone size are taken as reported in that table, and D and trimming were inferred from the DNA itself. The table has hundreds of thousands of clones, 85% to 90% seen once. The data derive from a study of blood T cell repertoires in COVID-19. The overall study: Both acute and convalescent COVID-19 samples were obtained from the United States, Italy and Spain. In each case, the material was cDNA or gDNA derived from T cells, B-cell-depleted T cells, or PBMCs.

V shed 5 bases and J shed 3 bases, with 15 bases lying between them. This CDR3 comprises 15 residues. Germline V lookup: CDR1 SGHAT, CDR2 FQNNGV. Seattle researchers signed up patients amid active infection and tracked them longitudinally. The receptor's source is a woman aged 45-60 years with COVID-19, enrolled during active disease. The chain carries TRBV11-2 and TRBJ2-3; no reliable D call. The specimen was peripheral blood. CDR3 sequence reads: CASSPAAQHTDTQYF. The CDR3 bases are TGTGCCAGCAGCCCAGCCGCACAGCATACAGATACGCAGTATTTT.